The entry below gives a single T cell receptor (beta chain) sequence along with its context. The antigen is not known. As for time point: blood 4 weeks post-SBRT, at nephrectomy. Treatment in this sample: 15 Gy SBRT to primary tumor, nephrectomy 4 weeks later. Nephrectomy followed 15 Gy stereotactic body radiation by 4 weeks. Serial blood draws occurred at baseline and 2 and 4 weeks post-SBRT. This sample stems from a study of radiation and T cells in renal cell carcinoma. Notes on the study in general: From baseline, blood top tumor clonotypes peaked at 2 weeks post-radiation. Pretreatment tumor biopsies were lacking, so baseline clonotypes are unknown.

This CDR3 contains 15 residues. CDR1 is SGHVS, CDR2 FQNEAQ, per germline. V gave up 5 bases and J gave up 1 base; unmatched junction bases: 7. The repertoire was sequenced with immunoSEQ multiplex PCR; TCRdb's copy has only in-frame clones and lacks some. The sample shows 150,000 to 200,000 clones, less than 90% of them seen only once. Sequencing used blood, obtained from a patient whose treatment included radiotherapy and nephrectomy. The rearrangement joins TRBV7-8 to TRBJ2-7; 8 nucleotides agree with TRBD1. This sequence was found in a woman between 45 and 65 years old with renal cell carcinoma. CDR3 sequence: CASSPGRDRSYEQYF. The CDR3 region has the DNA TGTGCCAGCAGCCCGGGCCGGGACAGGTCCTACGAGCAGTACTTC.